Listed here is a single T cell receptor beta chain. Its antigen is currently unknown. The PCR employed 60 Vbeta primers together with 13 Jbeta primers. The assay was immunoSEQ multiplex PCR, and TCRdb's table has in-frame clones only and misses some. This sample has roughly 150,000 clones; approximately 84% occur once, and the top ten carry approximately 6.8%. The CDR3 spans 13 residues. Germline V gene lookup returns CDR1 SGHTA and CDR2 FQGNSA. V lost 1 base and J 6 bases, leaving 7 bases between the germline ends. The data stem from a study of cytomegalovirus exposure and HLA in healthy donors. For the study at large: There were 117 million unique TCR beta sequences, drawn from 200 million or so T cells, in an earlier analysis. Whole-study findings and limits: Analysis was performed later, and it showed HLA-associated TCR beta chains to be more clonally expanded than equally common others. The records held CMV serostatus as the only immune exposure information. For most TCR sequences rarity was the rule, although some public TCRs occurred in many donors.

The gene calls are TRBV7-2 and TRBJ1-5; no firm D call. The TCR comes from a woman in her thirties or forties in good health and CMV-seropositive. Source material: PBMCs. CDR3 amino acids: CASSLGGFQPQHF. Written as DNA, the CDR3 is TGTGCCAGCAGCTTAGGCGGGTTTCAGCCCCAGCATTTT.